These 19 T cell receptor beta chains share one sample of origin, sequenced in a study of T cell responses to AZD1222 COVID-19 vaccine. The data were produced by immunoSEQ multiplex PCR, yet TCRdb's version contains in-frame clones alone and is incomplete. The sample gives some 120,000 clones, roughly 93% of which show up once; around 7% is in the top ten. The sample here was peripheral blood, taken on day 0 of AZD1222 vaccination. The receptors derive from an adult in good health.

The J gene is TRBJ1-1, the V gene TRBV5-6; the D is unclear. The germline V gene has CDR1 SGHDT and CDR2 YYEEEE. This CDR3 region has 11 residues. V gave up 4 bases and J gave up 1 base, with 2 bases separating them. CDR3 residues: CASSRNTEAFF. In DNA form, the CDR3 reads TGTGCCAGCAGCCGGAACACTGAAGCTTTCTTT.

The rearrangement uses TRBV7-9 and TRBJ2-7; no firm D call. V was trimmed by 1 base and J by 0 bases, leaving 13 bases between them. Germline-derived CDR1 and CDR2 are SEHNR and FQNEAQ (reference sequence). This CDR3 is 16 amino acids long. CDR3 coding DNA: TGTGCCAGCAGCTTAGTAGGCGGTAGGAGCTCCTACGAGCAGTACTTC. Its protein is CASSLVGGRSSYEQYF.

CDR3: CASSQETTLWATNEKLFF. CDR3 coding DNA: TGTGCCAGCAGCCAAGAAACGACCCTTTGGGCAACTAATGAAAAACTGTTTTTT. The V call is TRBV3-1 (or the pseudogene TRBV3-2), the J call TRBJ1-4; D call uncertain. Trimming stripped 0 bases from V and 0 bases from J, with 14 bases between. CDR1 is LGHDT, CDR2 YNNKEL, per germline (reference sequence). The CDR3 is made up of 18 amino acids.

The V call is TRBV28, the J call TRBJ2-1; the D gene could be TRBD1 or TRBD2 (5 bases each). The CDR3 length is 12 residues. Germline lookup yields CDR1 MDHEN and CDR2 SYDVKM. The V end lost 2 bases, the J end lost 15 bases, and 14 bases lay between the germline ends. CDR3 DNA sequence: TGTGCCAGCAGTTTAGGGACCGCCGGGTGGTTCTTC. Translation gives CASSLGTAGWFF.

This chain links TRBV28 with TRBJ1-6, with 8 nucleotides matching TRBD1. The CDR3 is 14 residues long. The germline CDR1 and CDR2 sequences are MDHEN and SYDVKM. CDR3: CATMSGTGLGPLHF. DNA of the CDR3: TGTGCGACGATGTCCGGGACAGGCCTAGGCCCCCTCCACTTT.

This rearrangement joins TRBV19 to TRBJ2-1, with 7 positions matching TRBD2. The CDR3 consists of 16 residues. In germline, CDR1 is LNHDA, CDR2 SQIVND (reference sequence). Losses at the gene ends were 1 base for V and 1 base for J; bases not matched to a gene: 4. The CDR3 here is CASSIVGGSSYNEQFF. Written as DNA, the CDR3 is TGTGCCAGTAGTATAGTGGGCGGGAGTTCCTACAATGAGCAGTTCTTC.

The genes are TRBV5-6 and TRBJ1-2; 11 bases are shared with TRBD1. CDR1 and CDR2 from the germline V gene are SGHDT and YYEEEE. The CDR3 loop spans 14 amino acids. Unmatched junction bases numbered 6, after V lost 4 bases and J lost 7 bases. The CDR3 region is CASSEGTGGFGYTF. CDR3 in DNA: TGTGCCAGCAGCGAGGGGACAGGGGGTTTTGGCTACACCTTC.

This sequence joins TRBV19 and TRBJ2-1; D is possibly TRBD1 (5 bases). Trimming pared 2 bases from V and 1 base from J, leaving 12 bases between. CDR3 size: 16 residues. CDR1 is LNHDA and CDR2 is SQIVND in the germline V gene (reference sequence). This chain's CDR3 is CASSISNRLSYNEQFF. CDR3 in DNA: TGTGCCAGTAGTATATCGAACAGGCTTTCCTACAATGAGCAGTTCTTC.

As DNA, the CDR3 is TGTGCCAGCTCACCACGGGCCCTCTTGGAGACCCAGTACTTC. Its translation: CASSPRALLETQYF. This sequence joins TRBV18 and TRBJ2-5, with no clear D. The CDR3 runs 14 residues. Germline V lookup: CDR1 KGHSH, CDR2 LQKENI. Trimming cost V 1 base and J 5 bases, with 11 bases left between them.

A word on this clone: An end of the junction differs from the germline gene, which may be a read error. The rearrangement joins TRBV5-5 to TRBJ2-7; D unresolved. From germline, CDR1 is SGHKS and CDR2 YYEKEE (reference sequence). The CDR3 is made up of 11 amino acids. The CDR3 loop reads CASSLAYELYF. CDR3 DNA: TGTGCCAGCAGCTTGGCCTACGAGCTGTACTTC. Combining the CDR3 with reference TRBV5-5 and TRBJ2-7 gives the whole variable domain DAGVTQSPTHLIKTRGQQVTLRCSPISGHKSVSWYQQVLGQGPQFIFQYYEKEERGRGNFPDRFSARQFPNYSSELNVNALLLGDSALYLCASSLAYELYFGPGTRLTVT.

The V and J genes are TRBV12-3 or TRBV12-4 and TRBJ2-1; D assignment may be TRBD1 or TRBD2 (5 bases each). This CDR3 has 13 amino acids. V shed 7 bases and J shed 8 bases, with 15 bases lying between them. DNA for the CDR3: TGTGCCAGCAACTGGGGCCCGGAGGATGAGCAGTTCTTC. The encoded protein is CASNWGPEDEQFF.

The chain is built from TRBV7-9 and TRBJ1-1, with D perhaps matching TRBD1 (6 bases). The CDR3 runs to 14 residues. V dropped 1 base and J dropped 2 bases, with 8 bases sitting between them. Germline V CDR1 and CDR2: SEHNR, FQNEAQ (reference sequence). The CDR3 nucleotides are TGTGCCAGCAGCTTAGGGGGGCAAAACACTGAAGCTTTCTTT. The encoded protein is CASSLGGQNTEAFF.

This clone occurred once. J is TRBJ2-3 and V is TRBV3-1 (or the pseudogene TRBV3-2), with 13 bases identical to TRBD2. The junction had 2 bases not matched to a gene; V was cut back by 4 bases and J by 7 bases. The CDR3 covers 14 residues. Germline CDR1 and CDR2: LGHDT and YNNKEL (reference sequence). CDR3 sequence reads: CASSPTSGRNTQYF. As DNA, the CDR3 is TGTGCCAGCAGCCCGACTAGCGGGAGGAATACGCAGTATTTT.

There are a few counts of this clone. The V and J genes are TRBV9 and TRBJ1-3; D possibly corresponds to TRBD1 (5 bases). Trimming pared 3 bases from V and 0 bases from J, leaving 16 bases between. This CDR3 has 17 residues. Germline V CDR1 and CDR2: SGDLS, YYNGEE. The CDR3 region is CASSEGTDPFSGNTIYF. CDR3 nucleotides: TGTGCCAGCAGCGAGGGGACGGACCCTTTCTCTGGAAACACCATATATTTT.

The gene calls are TRBV18 and TRBJ2-5; the D call may be TRBD1 or TRBD2 (5 bases each). Germline CDR1 is KGHSH and CDR2 is LQKENI. This CDR3 has 13 residues. V lost 6 bases and J 5 bases, leaving 13 bases between the germline ends. The CDR3 protein is CASSPGTKETQYF. In nucleotides, the CDR3 is TGTGCCAGCTCCCCCGGGACCAAGGAGACCCAGTACTTC.

V usage is TRBV3-1 (or the pseudogene TRBV3-2) and J usage is TRBJ1-2; tentative D call: TRBD1 (5 bases). CDR1 and CDR2 (germline): LGHDT, YNNKEL (reference sequence). The CDR3 is 12 residues long. Trimming pared 4 bases from V and 12 bases from J, leaving 15 bases between. CDR3 bases: TGTGCCAGCAGCCGCGACAGCGGGGGTAACACCTTC. Its translation is CASSRDSGGNTF.

V and J are TRBV5-6 and TRBJ1-2; D is unclear. The germline gives CDR1 SGHDT, CDR2 YYEEEE. The CDR3 contains 12 residues. V was cut by 4 bases and J by 4 bases, with 8 bases left in between. DNA for the CDR3: TGTGCCAGCAGCCCTGACGGCTATGGCTACACCTTC. It translates to CASSPDGYGYTF.

The chain employs TRBV7-8 and TRBJ1-5; D gene uncertain. Looked up from germline, CDR1 is SGHVS and CDR2 is FQNEAQ. Trimming stripped 3 bases from V and 7 bases from J, with 10 bases between. The CDR3 is 13 amino acids. In nucleotides, the CDR3 is TGTGCCAGCAGCTTGGCGGAGGAGCAGCCCCAGCATTTT. It specifies CASSLAEEQPQHF.

The genes are TRBV21-1 and TRBJ1-5. TRBV21-1 is deemed a pseudogene. This CDR3 comprises 15 residues. The chain's CDR3 is CASIPSRSRNQPQHF. CDR3 DNA sequence: TGTGCCAGCATCCCCTCCCGCAGCCGCAATCAGCCCCAGCATTTT.